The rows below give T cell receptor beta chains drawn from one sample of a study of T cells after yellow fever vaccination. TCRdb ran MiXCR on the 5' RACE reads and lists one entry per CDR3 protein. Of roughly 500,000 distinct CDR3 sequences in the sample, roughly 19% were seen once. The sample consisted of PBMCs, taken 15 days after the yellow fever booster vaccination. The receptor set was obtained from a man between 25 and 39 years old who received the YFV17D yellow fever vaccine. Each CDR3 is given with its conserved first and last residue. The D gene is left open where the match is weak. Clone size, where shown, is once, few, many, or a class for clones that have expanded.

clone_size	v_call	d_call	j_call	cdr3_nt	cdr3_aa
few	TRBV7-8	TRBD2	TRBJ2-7	TGTGCCAGTAGCGGGAGAAGGTACGAGCAGTACTTC	CASSGRRYEQYF
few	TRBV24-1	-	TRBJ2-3	TGTGCCACCAGTGATTCTGCTGCCGTCACAGATACGCAGTATTTT	CATSDSAAVTDTQYF
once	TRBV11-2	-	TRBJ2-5	TGTGCCAGCAGCTATAAAGGACTGGAGGGAGAGACCCAGTACTTC	CASSYKGLEGETQYF
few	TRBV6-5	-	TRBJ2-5	TGTGCCAGCAGTTACTCGATAGGGCCAGAAGAGACCCAGTACTTC	CASSYSIGPEETQYF
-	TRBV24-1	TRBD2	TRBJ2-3	TGTGCCACCAGTGCACTAGCGGGTAGCACAGATACGCAGTATTTT	CATSALAGSTDTQYF
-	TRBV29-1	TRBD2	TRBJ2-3	TGCAGCGTTGCCGCTTTAGCGGGAGGCGCAGATACGCAGTATTTT	CSVAALAGGADTQYF
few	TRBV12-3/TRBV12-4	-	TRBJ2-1	TGTGCCAGCAGTTTAGGACTAGATATCAATGAGCAGTTCTTC	CASSLGLDINEQFF
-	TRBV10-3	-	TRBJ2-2	TGTGCCATCAGTGCTGGTCGGGCCAACACCGGGGAGCTGTTTTTT	CAISAGRANTGELFF
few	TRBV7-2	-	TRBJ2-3	TGTGCCAGCAGCTCCCGGGGCTACACAGATACGCAGTATTTT	CASSSRGYTDTQYF
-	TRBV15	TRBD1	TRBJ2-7	TGTGCCACCAGCTCCGGGACAGTCGCTTACGAGCAGTACTTC	CATSSGTVAYEQYF
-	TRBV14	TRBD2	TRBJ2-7	TGTGCCAGCAGCCCCGCTAGCGGGAGAAGCTACGAGCAGTACTTC	CASSPASGRSYEQYF
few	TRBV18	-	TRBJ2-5	TGTGCCAGCTCACCACCCTCGGGAGCTGAGACCCAGTACTTC	CASSPPSGAETQYF
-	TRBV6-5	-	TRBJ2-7	TGTGCCAGCAGTTACGGGGCTCTTTCCACCTACGAGCAGTACTTC	CASSYGALSTYEQYF
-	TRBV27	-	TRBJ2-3	TGTGCCAGCAGTTTATCCGGCGGGACAGCGGCAGATACGCAGTATTTT	CASSLSGGTAADTQYF
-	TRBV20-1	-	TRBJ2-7	TGCAGCCAACTCGGGAGCCACCCTATCTACGAGCAGTACTTC	CSQLGSHPIYEQYF
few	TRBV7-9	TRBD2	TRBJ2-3	TGTGCCAGCAGCCCCCTTAGCGGGGGACACACAGATACGCAGTATTTT	CASSPLSGGHTDTQYF
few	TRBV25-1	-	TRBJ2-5	TGTGCCAGCAGTGACGCGGGATGGCGGGAGACCCAGTACTTC	CASSDAGWRETQYF
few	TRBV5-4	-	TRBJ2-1	TGTGCCAGCAGCCTATACAGGTCCACGCACAATGAGCAGTTCTTC	CASSLYRSTHNEQFF
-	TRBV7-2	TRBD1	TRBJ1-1	TGTGCCAGCAGCCAGACAGGGGTGGGCCGTGAGGCTTTCTTT	CASSQTGVGREAFF
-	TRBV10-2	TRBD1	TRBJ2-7	TGCGCCAGCAGCGACGACAGGGGGATCGCCTACGAGCAGTACTTC	CASSDDRGIAYEQYF
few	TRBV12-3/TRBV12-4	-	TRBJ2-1	TGTGCCAGCAGTTTAGGGGAAGAGAGTGAGCAGTTCTTC	CASSLGEESEQFF
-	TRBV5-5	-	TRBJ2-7	TGTGCCAGCAGCCGGGACCCCGGGTCCTACGAGCAGTACTTC	CASSRDPGSYEQYF
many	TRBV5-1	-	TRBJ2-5	TGCGCCAGCAGCTTGGATGGAGGGAACCAAGAGACCCAGTACTTC	CASSLDGGNQETQYF
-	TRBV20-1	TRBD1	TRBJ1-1	TGCAGTGCTGTACCGGGACAGCTTAACACTGAAGCTTTCTTT	CSAVPGQLNTEAFF
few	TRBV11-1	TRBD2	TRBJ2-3	TGTGCCAGCAGCCCAACTCTACTAGCGGGAGGGCCAGCAGATACGCAGTATTTT	CASSPTLLAGGPADTQYF
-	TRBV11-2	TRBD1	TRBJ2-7	TGTGCCAGCCGCTCGGGACAGGGAGAGGGAGGGCCTCGCTACGAGCAGTACTTC	CASRSGQGEGGPRYEQYF
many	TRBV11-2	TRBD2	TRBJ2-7	TGTGCCAGCTCACTGGGACTAGCGGAAGCCTACGAGCAGTACTTC	CASSLGLAEAYEQYF
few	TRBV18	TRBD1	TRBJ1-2	TGTGCCAGCTCACCACCAGGCGCAGGGGGCGCGGGAGGCTACACCTTC	CASSPPGAGGAGGYTF
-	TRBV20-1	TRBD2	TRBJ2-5	TGCAGTGCTAGAGATAATTTTGTTGTCTCCCCTAGCGGGAGGCAAGAGACCCAGTACTTC	CSARDNFVVSPSGRQETQYF
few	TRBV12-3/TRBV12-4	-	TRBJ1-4	TGTGCCAGCAGTTTTAGGCAGAGTGCAACTAATGAAAAACTGTTTTTT	CASSFRQSATNEKLFF
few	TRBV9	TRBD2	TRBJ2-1	TGTGCCAGCAGCGTCGCGTCTAGCGGGACGCATGAGCAGTTCTTC	CASSVASSGTHEQFF
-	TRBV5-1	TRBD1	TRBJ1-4	TGCGCCAGCAGCTACCAGGGGGGTGAAAAACTGTTTTTT	CASSYQGGEKLFF
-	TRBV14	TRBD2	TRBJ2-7	TGTGCCAGCAGCCAAGATCTCGGGGAGGGACCCTACGAGCAGTACTTC	CASSQDLGEGPYEQYF
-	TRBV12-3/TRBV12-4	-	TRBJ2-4	TGTGCCAGCAACGGACAGGCCAAAAACATTCAGTACTTC	CASNGQAKNIQYF
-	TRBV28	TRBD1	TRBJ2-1	TGTGCCAGCAGTTTGCCGACAGGGCCTGAGCAGTTCTTC	CASSLPTGPEQFF
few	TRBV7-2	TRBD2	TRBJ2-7	TGTGCCAGCAGCTTTCGAGCGGGAAACTCCTACGAGCAGTACTTC	CASSFRAGNSYEQYF
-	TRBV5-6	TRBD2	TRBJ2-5	TGTGCCAGCAGCTACGGACTAGCGGGAGAGACCCAGTACTTC	CASSYGLAGETQYF
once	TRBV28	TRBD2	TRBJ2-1	TGTGCCAGCAGTTTACCAGCGGGGGCCCGGAGGGAGCAGTTCTTC	CASSLPAGARREQFF
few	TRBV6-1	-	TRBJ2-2	TGTGCCAGCCTCCGGTGGGGTGGCACCGGGGAGCTGTTTTTT	CASLRWGGTGELFF